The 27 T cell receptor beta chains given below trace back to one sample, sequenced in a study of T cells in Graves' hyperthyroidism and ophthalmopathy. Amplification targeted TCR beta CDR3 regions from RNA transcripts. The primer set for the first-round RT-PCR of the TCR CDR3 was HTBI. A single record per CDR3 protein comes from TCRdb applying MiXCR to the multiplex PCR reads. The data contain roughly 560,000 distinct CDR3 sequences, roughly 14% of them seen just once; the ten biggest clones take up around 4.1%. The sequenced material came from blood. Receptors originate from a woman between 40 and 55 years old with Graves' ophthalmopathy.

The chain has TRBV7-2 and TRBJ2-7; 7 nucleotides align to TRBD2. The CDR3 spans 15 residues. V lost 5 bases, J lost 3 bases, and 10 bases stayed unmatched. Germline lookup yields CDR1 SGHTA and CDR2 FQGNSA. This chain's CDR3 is CASSPHGGGVYEQYF. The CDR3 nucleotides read TGTGCCAGCAGCCCCCATGGGGGGGGGGTCTACGAGCAGTACTTC.

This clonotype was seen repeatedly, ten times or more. The CDR3 is CASSSPSQAQPEAFF. DNA of the CDR3: TGTGCCAGCAGTTCCCCCTCCCAAGCTCAGCCTGAAGCTTTCTTT. This chain connects TRBV28 to TRBJ1-1; no definite D call. This CDR3 is built from 15 residues. Germline V lookup: CDR1 MDHEN, CDR2 SYDVKM. V was cut by 4 bases and J by 6 bases, with 18 bases left in between.

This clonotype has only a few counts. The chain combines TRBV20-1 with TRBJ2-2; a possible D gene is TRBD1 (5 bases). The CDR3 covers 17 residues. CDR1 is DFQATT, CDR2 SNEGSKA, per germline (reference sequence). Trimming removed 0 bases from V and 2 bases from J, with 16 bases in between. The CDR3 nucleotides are TGCAGTGCTAGAGATCGGTCAAAGGGGTCCAACACCGGGGAGCTGTTTTTT. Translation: CSARDRSKGSNTGELFF.

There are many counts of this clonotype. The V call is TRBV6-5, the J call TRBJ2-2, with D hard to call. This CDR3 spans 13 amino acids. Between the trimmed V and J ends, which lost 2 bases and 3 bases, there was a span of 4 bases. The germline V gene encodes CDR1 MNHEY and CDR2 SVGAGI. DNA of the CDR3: TGTGCCAGCAGTTACGATCACACCGGGGAGCTGTTTTTT. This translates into CASSYDHTGELFF.

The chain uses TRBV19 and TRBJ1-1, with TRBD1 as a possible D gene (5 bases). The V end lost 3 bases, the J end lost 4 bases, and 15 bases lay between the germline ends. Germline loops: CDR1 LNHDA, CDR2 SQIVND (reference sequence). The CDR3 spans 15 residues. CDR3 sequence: CASSMPWGKGTEAFF. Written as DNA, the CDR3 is TGTGCCAGTAGTATGCCCTGGGGGAAGGGCACTGAAGCTTTCTTT.

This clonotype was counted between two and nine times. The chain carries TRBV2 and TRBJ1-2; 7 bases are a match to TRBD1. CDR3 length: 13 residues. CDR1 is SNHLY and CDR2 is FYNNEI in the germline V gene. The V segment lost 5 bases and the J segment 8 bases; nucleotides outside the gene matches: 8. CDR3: CASSPQGSWGYTF. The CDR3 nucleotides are TGTGCCAGCAGTCCACAGGGGTCGTGGGGCTACACCTTC.

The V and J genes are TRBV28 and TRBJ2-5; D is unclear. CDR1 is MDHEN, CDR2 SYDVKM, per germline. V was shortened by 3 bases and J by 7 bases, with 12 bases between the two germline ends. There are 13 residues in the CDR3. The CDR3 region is CASSFPVEGTQYF. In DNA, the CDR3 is TGTGCCAGCAGTTTCCCCGTCGAAGGGACCCAGTACTTC.

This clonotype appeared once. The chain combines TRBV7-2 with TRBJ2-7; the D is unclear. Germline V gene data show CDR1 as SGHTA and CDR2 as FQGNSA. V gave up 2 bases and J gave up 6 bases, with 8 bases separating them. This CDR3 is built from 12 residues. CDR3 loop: CASSLLNGEQYF. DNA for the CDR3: TGTGCCAGCAGCTTACTGAATGGCGAGCAGTACTTC. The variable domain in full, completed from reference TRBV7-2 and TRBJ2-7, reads GAGVSQSPSNKVTEKGKDVELRCDPISGHTALYWYRQSLGQGLEFLIYFQGNSAPDKSGLPSDRFSAERTGGSVSTLTIQRTQQEDSAVYLCASSLLNGEQYFGPGTRLTVT.

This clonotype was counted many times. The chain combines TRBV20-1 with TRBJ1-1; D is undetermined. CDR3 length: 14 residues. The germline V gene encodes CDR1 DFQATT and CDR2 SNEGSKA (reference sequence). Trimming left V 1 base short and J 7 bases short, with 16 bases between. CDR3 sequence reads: CSARGSPTVYEAFF. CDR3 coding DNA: TGCAGTGCTAGAGGAAGCCCGACGGTCTATGAAGCTTTCTTT.

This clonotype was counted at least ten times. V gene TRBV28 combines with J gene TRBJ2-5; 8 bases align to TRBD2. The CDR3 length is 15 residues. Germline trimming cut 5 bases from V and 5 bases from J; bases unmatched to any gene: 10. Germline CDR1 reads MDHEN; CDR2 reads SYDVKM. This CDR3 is CASSGAGGHRETQYF. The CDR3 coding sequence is TGTGCCAGCAGTGGCGCGGGGGGACATCGGGAGACCCAGTACTTC.

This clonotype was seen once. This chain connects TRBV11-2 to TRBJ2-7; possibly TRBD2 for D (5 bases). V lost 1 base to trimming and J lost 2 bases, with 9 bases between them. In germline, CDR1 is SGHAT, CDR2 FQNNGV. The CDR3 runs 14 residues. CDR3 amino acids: CASSLVTTTYEQYF. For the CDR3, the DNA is TGTGCCAGCAGCTTAGTGACTACTACCTACGAGCAGTACTTC.

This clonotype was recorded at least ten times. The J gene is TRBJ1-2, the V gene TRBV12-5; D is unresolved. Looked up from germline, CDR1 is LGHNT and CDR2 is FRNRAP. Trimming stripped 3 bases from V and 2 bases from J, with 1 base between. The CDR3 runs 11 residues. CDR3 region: CASGLNYGYTF. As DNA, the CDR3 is TGTGCTAGTGGTTTAAACTATGGCTACACCTTC.

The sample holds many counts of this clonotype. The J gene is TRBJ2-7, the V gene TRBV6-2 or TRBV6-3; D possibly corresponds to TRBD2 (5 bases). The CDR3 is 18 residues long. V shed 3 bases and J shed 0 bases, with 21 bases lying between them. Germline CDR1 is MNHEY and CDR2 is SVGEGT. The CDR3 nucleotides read TGTGCCAGCAGTTATCAAGGAACTGGACTGGCGAACTCCTACGAGCAGTACTTC. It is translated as CASSYQGTGLANSYEQYF.

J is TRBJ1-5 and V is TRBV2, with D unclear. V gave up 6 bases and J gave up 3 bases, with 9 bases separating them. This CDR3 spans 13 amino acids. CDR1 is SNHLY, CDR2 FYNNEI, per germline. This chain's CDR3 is CASRAGLNQPQHF. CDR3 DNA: TGTGCCAGCAGGGCAGGACTCAATCAGCCCCAGCATTTT.

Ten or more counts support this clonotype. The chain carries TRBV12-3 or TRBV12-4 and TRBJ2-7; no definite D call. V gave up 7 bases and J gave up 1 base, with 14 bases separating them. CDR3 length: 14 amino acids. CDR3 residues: CASNPDGTSYEQYF. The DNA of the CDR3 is TGTGCCAGCAACCCGGACGGTACGTCCTACGAGCAGTACTTC.

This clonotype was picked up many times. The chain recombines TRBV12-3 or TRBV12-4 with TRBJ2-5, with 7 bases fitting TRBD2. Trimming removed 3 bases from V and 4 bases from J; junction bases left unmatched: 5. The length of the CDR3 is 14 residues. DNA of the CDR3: TGTGCCAGCAGTTTGGGCGGGAGAACAGAGACCCAGTACTTC. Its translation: CASSLGGRTETQYF.

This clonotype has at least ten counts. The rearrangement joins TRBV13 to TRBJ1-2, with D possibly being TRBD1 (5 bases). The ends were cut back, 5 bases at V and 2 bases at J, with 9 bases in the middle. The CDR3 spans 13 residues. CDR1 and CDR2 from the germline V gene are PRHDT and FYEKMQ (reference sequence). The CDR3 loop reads CASSHEGNYGYTF. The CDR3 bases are TGTGCCAGCAGCCACGAGGGGAACTATGGCTACACCTTC. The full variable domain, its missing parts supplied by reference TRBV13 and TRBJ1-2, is AAGVIQSPRHLIKEKRETATLKCYPIPRHDTVYWYQQGPGQDPQFLISFYEKMQSDKGSIPDRFSAQQFSDYHSELNMSSLELGDSALYFCASSHEGNYGYTFGSGTRLTVV.

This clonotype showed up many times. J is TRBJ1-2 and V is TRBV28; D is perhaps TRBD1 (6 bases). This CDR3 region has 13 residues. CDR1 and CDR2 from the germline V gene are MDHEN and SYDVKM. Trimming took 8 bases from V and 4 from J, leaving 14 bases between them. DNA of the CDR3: TGTGCCAGCGCCCCCGGACAGATCTATGGCTACACCTTC. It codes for CASAPGQIYGYTF.

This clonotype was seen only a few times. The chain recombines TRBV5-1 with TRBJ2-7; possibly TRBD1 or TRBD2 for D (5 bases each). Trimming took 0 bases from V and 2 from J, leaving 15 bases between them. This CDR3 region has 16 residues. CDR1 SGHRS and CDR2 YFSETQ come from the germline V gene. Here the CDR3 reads CASSLDEGFRTYEQYF. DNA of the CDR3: TGCGCCAGCAGCTTGGACGAGGGGTTTCGGACCTACGAGCAGTACTTC.

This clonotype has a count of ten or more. CDR3 sequence (DNA): TGTGCCAGCAGCCCAGGGGACAGGGATGTTACGGAGACCCAGTACTTC. The encoded protein is CASSPGDRDVTETQYF. This chain uses TRBV7-9 with TRBJ2-5; 9 bases map to TRBD1. This CDR3 region has 16 residues. Losses at the gene ends were 5 bases for V and 5 bases for J; bases not matched to a gene: 12. The germline gives CDR1 SEHNR, CDR2 FQNEAQ (reference sequence).

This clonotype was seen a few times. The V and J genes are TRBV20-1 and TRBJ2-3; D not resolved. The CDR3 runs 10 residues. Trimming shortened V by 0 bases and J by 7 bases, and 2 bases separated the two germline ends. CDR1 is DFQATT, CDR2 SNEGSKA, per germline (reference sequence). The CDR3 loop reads CSARDNTQYF. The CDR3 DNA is TGCAGTGCTAGAGATAATACGCAGTATTTT.

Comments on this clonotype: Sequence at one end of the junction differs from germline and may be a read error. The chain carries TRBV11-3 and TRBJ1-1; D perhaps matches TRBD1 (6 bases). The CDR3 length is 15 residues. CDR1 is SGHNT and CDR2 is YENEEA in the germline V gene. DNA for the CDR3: TGTGCCAGCAGCTTAGATGCGACGGGGGGCACTGGAGCTTTCTTT. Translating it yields CASSLDATGGTGAFF.

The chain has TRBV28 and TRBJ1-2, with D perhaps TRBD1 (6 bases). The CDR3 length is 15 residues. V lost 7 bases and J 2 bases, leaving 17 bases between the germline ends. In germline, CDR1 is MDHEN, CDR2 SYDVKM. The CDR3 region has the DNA TGTGCCAGCACATCCCTAGGGGGGCGAAACTATGGCTACACCTTC. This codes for CASTSLGGRNYGYTF.

CDR3 amino acids: CASSQDPKTAFYGYTF. The CDR3 DNA reads TGCGCCAGCAGCCAAGACCCAAAGACAGCATTCTATGGCTACACCTTC. The chain links TRBV4-1 to TRBJ1-2, with D perhaps TRBD1 (5 bases). V was pared by 0 bases and J by 4 bases, with 15 bases between. The V gene's germline CDR1 is MGHRA and CDR2 YSYEKL. The CDR3 runs 16 residues.

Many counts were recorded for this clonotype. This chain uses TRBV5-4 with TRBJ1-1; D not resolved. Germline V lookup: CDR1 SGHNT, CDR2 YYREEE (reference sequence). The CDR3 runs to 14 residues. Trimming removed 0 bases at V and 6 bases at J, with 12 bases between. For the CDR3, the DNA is TGTGCCAGCAGCTTGGACAGAACACCCTCTGAAGCTTTCTTT. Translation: CASSLDRTPSEAFF.

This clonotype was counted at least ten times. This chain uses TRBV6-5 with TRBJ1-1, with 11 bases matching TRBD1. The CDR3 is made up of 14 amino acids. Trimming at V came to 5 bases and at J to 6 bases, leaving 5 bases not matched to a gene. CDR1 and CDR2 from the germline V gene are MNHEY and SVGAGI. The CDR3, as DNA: TGTGCCAGCAGTCGGACAGGGGGCGTTGCTGAAGCTTTCTTT. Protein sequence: CASSRTGGVAEAFF.

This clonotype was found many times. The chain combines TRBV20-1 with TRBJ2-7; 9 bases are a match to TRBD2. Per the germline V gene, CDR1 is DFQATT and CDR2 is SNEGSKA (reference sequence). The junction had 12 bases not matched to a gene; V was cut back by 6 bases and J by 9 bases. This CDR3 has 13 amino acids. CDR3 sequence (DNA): TGCAGTGCCCTAGGTAGCGGGAGATCCGGGCAGTACTTC. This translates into CSALGSGRSGQYF.